The 23 T cell receptor beta chains below come from one sample, sequenced in a study of technical replicates of blood from a few donors. Produced via immunoSEQ multiplex PCR; TCRdb's table is partial and in-frame only. Of about 59,000 clones in the sample, roughly 93% were seen once. The sequenced sample consisted of PBMCs. These receptors came from a human donor in good health. Some clones in this sample may be carry-over from other donors' samples.

V and J are TRBV5-1 and TRBJ1-1; D possibly corresponds to TRBD1 (6 bases). Germline values: CDR1 SGHRS, CDR2 YFSETQ. V was pared by 4 bases and J by 6 bases, with 10 bases between. The CDR3 sequence is 12 residues long. The CDR3 sequence: CASSEQGPEAFF. CDR3 nucleotide sequence: TGCGCCAGCAGCGAACAGGGACCTGAAGCTTTCTTT.

The chain is built from TRBV4-1 and TRBJ1-4; possible D gene TRBD1, 6 bases. The CDR3 sequence is 15 residues long. CDR1 and CDR2 from the germline V gene are MGHRA and YSYEKL. V was shortened by 1 base and J by 8 bases, with 14 bases between the two germline ends. The CDR3 DNA reads as TGCGCCAGCAGCCAAGTGGCAGGGGTAGGAGAAAAACTGTTTTTT. Protein product: CASSQVAGVGEKLFF.

This clone was detected a few times. The chain recombines TRBV7-3 with TRBJ1-1, with D unclear. The CDR3 contains 13 residues. Germline V gene data show CDR1 as SGHTA and CDR2 as FQGTGA. Trimming pared 4 bases from V and 3 bases from J, leaving 9 bases between. Here the CDR3 reads CASSYDPDTEAFF. CDR3 DNA: TGTGCCAGCAGCTATGATCCGGACACTGAAGCTTTCTTT.

The chain uses TRBV13 and TRBJ1-1, with a possible D match to TRBD1 (6 bases). The germline gives CDR1 PRHDT, CDR2 FYEKMQ (reference sequence). V lost 4 bases to trimming and J lost 4 bases, with 16 bases between them. The CDR3 is 15 residues long. In DNA, the CDR3 is TGTGCCAGCAGCTCACAGGGTTTCTGGGTCACTGAAGCTTTCTTT. This codes for CASSSQGFWVTEAFF. The entire variable domain, with the rest obtained from reference TRBV13 and TRBJ1-1, is as follows: AAGVIQSPRHLIKEKRETATLKCYPIPRHDTVYWYQQGPGQDPQFLISFYEKMQSDKGSIPDRFSAQQFSDYHSELNMSSLELGDSALYFCASSSQGFWVTEAFFGQGTRLTVV.

This chain uses TRBV6-1 with TRBJ1-5; 7 bases fit TRBD1. The CDR3 covers 13 residues. Trimming removed 6 bases from V and 6 bases from J; junction bases left unmatched: 5. The V gene's germline CDR1 is MNHNS and CDR2 SASEGT. In DNA form, the CDR3 reads TGTGCCAGCAGCCAGGGGGTAGGTCAGCCCCAGCATTTT. Its translation: CASSQGVGQPQHF.

The chain couples TRBV7-2 to TRBJ2-5, with TRBD1 identical over 8 bases. V was pared by 7 bases and J by 4 bases, with 5 bases of the junction left unmatched. The CDR3 totals 13 residues. Germline lookup yields CDR1 SGHTA and CDR2 FQGNSA. CDR3 sequence: CASTRQGRETQYF. The CDR3 DNA follows: TGTGCCAGCACCAGACAGGGGAGAGAGACCCAGTACTTC.

This clone was recorded many times. The V and J genes are TRBV13 and TRBJ2-7; 9 bases are a match to TRBD1. V lost 4 bases, J lost 2 bases, and 9 bases stayed unmatched. Germline CDR1 is PRHDT and CDR2 is FYEKMQ (reference sequence). There are 16 residues in the CDR3. The CDR3 loop reads CASSSLAGQGTYEQYF. The DNA of the CDR3 is TGTGCCAGCAGCTCCTTGGCGGGACAGGGAACCTACGAGCAGTACTTC.

The CDR3 bases are TGTGCCAGCAGTCAGGGGTATAATCAGCCCCAGCATTTT. Translating gives CASSQGYNQPQHF. The V and J genes are TRBV27 and TRBJ1-5; D possibly corresponds to TRBD1 (6 bases). V was clipped by 5 bases and J by 4 bases, with 9 bases between them. Looked up from germline, CDR1 is MNHEY and CDR2 is SMNVEV (reference sequence). CDR3 size: 13 residues.

About this clone: At one end, the junction sequence differs from germline, possibly due to a read error. Other DNA sequences in this specimen translate into the identical CDR3. V gene TRBV5-1 combines with J gene TRBJ2-7; 8 nucleotides align to TRBD1. Looked up from germline, CDR1 is SGHRS and CDR2 is YFSETQ. The CDR3 sequence is 15 residues long. The CDR3 reads CASSLGQGALYEQYF. The CDR3 DNA reads as TGCGCCAGCAGCTTGGGGCAGGGGGCCTTGTACGAACAGTACTTC.

This clone was detected once. The chain uses TRBV4-3 and TRBJ2-5; tentatively, D is TRBD2 (5 bases). The V end lost 0 bases, the J end lost 6 bases, and 17 bases lay between the germline ends. Per the germline V gene, CDR1 is LGHNA and CDR2 is YSLEER. The CDR3 consists of 16 residues. CDR3 nucleotides: TGCGCCAGCAGCCAAGATTATTCGGCTAGCTTAAAGACCCAGTACTTC. Translating it yields CASSQDYSASLKTQYF.

The rearrangement joins TRBV19 to TRBJ2-5; D is possibly TRBD1 (5 bases). Between the trimmed V and J ends, which lost 5 bases and 5 bases, there was a span of 15 bases. The CDR3 runs to 14 residues. Germline V gene lookup returns CDR1 LNHDA and CDR2 SQIVND (reference sequence). The CDR3 coding sequence is TGTGCCAGTAGTTCTCGACAGTGGCCGGAGACCCAGTACTTC. The encoded protein is CASSSRQWPETQYF.

The rearrangement joins TRBV11-2 to TRBJ2-1; 8 bases are shared with TRBD2. V shed 5 bases, J shed 9 bases, and the junction held 12 bases outside the gene matches. The germline V gene encodes CDR1 SGHAT and CDR2 FQNNGV. The CDR3 is made up of 15 amino acids. This CDR3 is CASSPLAVGSGEQFF. DNA of the CDR3: TGTGCCAGCAGCCCACTAGCGGTTGGGAGCGGTGAGCAGTTCTTC.

The chain recombines TRBV5-1 with TRBJ2-3; possible D gene TRBD1, 6 bases. The V and J ends lost 4 bases and 4 bases respectively, with 19 bases between them. Germline lookup yields CDR1 SGHRS and CDR2 YFSETQ. This CDR3 region has 16 residues. CDR3 in amino acids: CASSPKLQGFADTQYF. The DNA of the CDR3 is TGCGCCAGCAGCCCGAAATTACAGGGTTTTGCAGATACGCAGTATTTT.

The chain is built from TRBV2 and TRBJ2-5; the match to TRBD2 covers 11 bases. This CDR3 has 16 residues. Germline V CDR1 and CDR2: SNHLY, FYNNEI. V dropped 8 bases and J dropped 1; count of bases not matched to a gene: 9. The CDR3 region is CASGLPGLAAQETQYF. The CDR3 DNA follows: TGTGCCAGCGGCCTACCGGGACTAGCGGCCCAAGAGACCCAGTACTTC. Full variable domain (outside the CDR3, taken from reference TRBV2 and TRBJ2-5): EPEVTQTPSHQVTQMGQEVILRCVPISNHLYFYWYRQILGQKVEFLVSFYNNEISEKSEIFDDQFSVERPDGSNFTLKIRSTKLEDSAMYFCASGLPGLAAQETQYFGPGTRLLVL.

The chain links TRBV10-3 to TRBJ2-7; TRBD1 aligns across 7 bases. The CDR3 covers 15 residues. Per the germline V gene, CDR1 is ENHRY and CDR2 is SYGVKD. V was pared by 1 base and J by 1 base, with 4 bases of the junction left unmatched. For the CDR3, the DNA is TGTGCCATCAGTGAGTTCGGACAGGATTCCTACGAGCAGTACTTC. This translates into CAISEFGQDSYEQYF.

The V call is TRBV11-3, the J call TRBJ1-4; no clear D gene. The CDR3 loop spans 13 amino acids. V lost 8 bases, J lost 6 bases, and 13 bases lay in between. The germline CDR1 and CDR2 sequences are SGHNT and YENEEA. The CDR3 DNA reads TGTGCCAGCGAGGGCGTGAGCGATGAAAAACTGTTTTTT. It codes for CASEGVSDEKLFF.

This clone has just one count. The chain uses TRBV5-4 and TRBJ2-2; TRBD1 aligns across 10 bases. Germline V lookup: CDR1 SGHNT, CDR2 YYREEE (reference sequence). The CDR3 covers 15 residues. With 3 bases clipped from V and 4 bases from J, the junction kept 3 bases outside the gene matches. The CDR3 region has the DNA TGTGCCAGCAGCTGGGACAGGGGAGGCACCGGGGAGCTGTTTTTT. Amino acid sequence: CASSWDRGGTGELFF.

The chain carries TRBV9 and TRBJ2-5, with 8 bases that match TRBD2. CDR3 length: 17 residues. V shed 3 bases and J 2 bases; nucleotides not matched to a gene: 12. Per the germline V gene, CDR1 is SGDLS and CDR2 is YYNGEE. Here the CDR3 DNA reads TGTGCCAGCAGCGGAGGCAGCCAGCGGGGGTGGCAAGAGACCCAGTACTTC. Encoded protein: CASSGGSQRGWQETQYF.

This clone was picked up one time. The J gene is TRBJ2-7, the V gene TRBV7-6, with 14 positions matching TRBD2. V lost 4 bases and J lost 4; bases outside the gene matches: 12. The V gene's germline CDR1 is SGHVS and CDR2 FNYEAQ. CDR3 length: 18 amino acids. The CDR3 spells CASSSGLAGEGRRYEQYF. CDR3 coding DNA: TGTGCCAGCAGCTCGGGACTAGCGGGAGAAGGGAGGAGGTACGAGCAGTACTTC.

The gene calls are TRBV19 and TRBJ1-4, with D possibly matching TRBD1 (6 bases). The V end was cut by 4 bases, the J end by 5 bases, with 11 bases between. Germline V CDR1 and CDR2: LNHDA, SQIVND (reference sequence). CDR3 length: 14 residues. CDR3 protein: CASSTQGQNEKLFF. The CDR3 DNA sequence: TGTGCCAGTAGTACTCAGGGACAAAATGAAAAACTGTTTTTT.

This chain uses TRBV12-5 with TRBJ2-1; D gene ambiguous. Per the germline V gene, CDR1 is LGHNT and CDR2 is FRNRAP. The germline V and J ends were trimmed by 2 bases and 8 bases, with 4 bases remaining between them. This CDR3 is built from 11 residues. The CDR3 DNA is TGTGCTAGTGGTTTGATAGATGAGCAGTTCTTC. It encodes CASGLIDEQFF.

This chain joins TRBV4-2 and TRBJ2-7; TRBD2 matches at 8 bases. In germline, CDR1 is LGHNA, CDR2 YNFKEQ. The trim removed 2 bases at V and 0 bases at J, leaving 6 bases unmatched. The CDR3 is 16 residues long. This chain's CDR3 is CASSQSSGPSSYEQYF. The CDR3 DNA reads TGTGCCAGCAGCCAATCTAGCGGGCCCAGCTCCTACGAGCAGTACTTC.

V usage is TRBV5-1 and J usage is TRBJ2-2; tentatively, D is TRBD2 (6 bases). The V end was cut by 6 bases, the J end by 5 bases, with 11 bases between. The CDR3 sequence is 13 residues long. Germline V gene data show CDR1 as SGHRS and CDR2 as YFSETQ. In nucleotides, the CDR3 is TGCGCCAGCAACCTGGCGGGGACCGGGGAGCTGTTTTTT. This sequence encodes CASNLAGTGELFF. The whole variable domain, remainder taken from reference TRBV5-1 and TRBJ2-2, is KAGVTQTPRYLIKTRGQQVTLSCSPISGHRSVSWYQQTPGQGLQFLFEYFSETQRNKGNFPGRFSGRQFSNSRSEMNVSTLELGDSALYLCASNLAGTGELFFGEGSRLTVL.